The present T cell receptor (beta chain) was sequenced within a study of blood T cell repertoires in COVID-19. TCRdb's table, derived via immunoSEQ multiplex PCR, lists solely in-frame clones and lacks some. The repertoire holds under 450,000 clones, with 65% to 90% as singletons. Germline CDR1 reads MNHNY; CDR2 reads SVGAGI (reference sequence). CDR3 size: 16 residues. V dropped 2 bases and J dropped 0; count of bases not matched to a gene: 6. V gene TRBV6-6 combines with J gene TRBJ1-1, with TRBD1 matching 7 bases. Specimen: peripheral blood. The TCR was taken from a woman in her sixties with COVID-19, enrolled during active disease. CDR3 nucleotide sequence: TGTGCCAGCAGTTACCGTCTGGGACAGATGAACACTGAAGCTTTCTTT. This sequence encodes CASSYRLGQMNTEAFF.